This passage covers 3 T cell receptor beta chains from one sample sequenced in a study of CD8 T cells in ankylosing spondylitis (TCRdb year 2017). Library prep was done by 5' RACE. Sequencing took place on an Illumina HiSeq 2500. Clones were called with MiXCR by TCRdb after fastp trimmed the public reads at Q25, and only in-frame beta chains were retained. CDR3 protein duplicates are merged, each entry listing the most common genes and DNA. The sample profile shows 250,000 to 400,000 distinct CDR3 sequences; around a tenth of them were found once. The top ten hold roughly 9.2% of the sample. The sample was blood, either unsorted or a sorted T cell fraction (not recorded which). All receptors derive from a female donor with ankylosing spondylitis or in good health (not recorded which).

The gene calls are TRBV7-8 and TRBJ2-7; the D gene is possibly TRBD2 (6 bases). CDR1 and CDR2 from the germline V gene are SGHVS and FQNEAQ. V was trimmed by 2 bases and J by 0 bases, leaving 17 bases between them. This CDR3 has 17 residues. CDR3: CASSLFGLAPNSYEQYF. The CDR3 nucleotides are TGTGCCAGCAGCTTATTCGGTCTAGCGCCTAACTCCTACGAGCAGTACTTC.

The chain is built from TRBV20-1 and TRBJ2-3; TRBD2 matches 13 bases. Germline loops: CDR1 DFQATT, CDR2 SNEGSKA (reference sequence). This CDR3 region has 15 residues. The V segment lost 3 bases and the J segment 4 bases; nucleotides outside the gene matches: 4. This CDR3 reads CSARRGLAGPDTQYF. The CDR3 nucleotides are TGCAGTGCTAGGAGGGGACTAGCGGGACCAGATACGCAGTATTTT.

This clonotype was detected ten times or more. The chain employs TRBV12-5 and TRBJ2-5; D remains ambiguous. This CDR3 is 13 amino acids long. V was clipped by 3 bases and J by 5 bases, with 10 bases between them. Germline loops: CDR1 LGHNT, CDR2 FRNRAP. Here the CDR3 reads CASGLGWRETQYF. CDR3 nucleotide sequence: TGTGCTAGTGGTTTAGGCTGGCGGGAGACCCAGTACTTC.